The rows below give T cell receptor beta chains drawn from one sample of a study of shared T cell receptors in the human thymus. TCRdb keeps only in-frame clones here, not all; method: immunoSEQ multiplex PCR. The table shows almost 550,000 clones, with approximately 80% occurring only once. This sample also belongs to another study, concerning human thymus T cells.

The sequenced sample was thymocytes. The receptors were gathered from a boy in the first two years of life with a congenital heart defect. Each CDR3 is given with its conserved first and last residue. Each record gives: clone size, J gene, V gene, D gene, CDR3 DNA, CDR3 protein. D genes are given only for firm matches. Part of the rows lack a size; the others show once, few, many or a class for expanded clones.

clone_size: NA
j_call: TRBJ2-7
v_call: TRBV5-8
d_call: TRBD1
cdr3_nt: TGTGCCAGCAGCGGGGACAGGGACAACTACGAGCAGTACTTC
cdr3_aa: CASSGDRDNYEQYF

clone_size: NA
j_call: TRBJ2-2
v_call: TRBV14
d_call: NA
cdr3_nt: TGTGCCAGCGGACACTCGCTGCGGGAGCTGTTTTTT
cdr3_aa: CASGHSLRELFF

clone_size: NA
j_call: TRBJ2-3
v_call: TRBV19
d_call: NA
cdr3_nt: TGTGCCAGTAGCTACCGAGGCGGGCCGGCAGATACGCAGTATTTT
cdr3_aa: CASSYRGGPADTQYF

clone_size: NA
j_call: TRBJ2-1
v_call: TRBV5-6
d_call: TRBD2
cdr3_nt: TGTGCCAGCAGCTTGGCCATATGGCTAGCGGGAGGCAACAATGAGCAGTTCTTC
cdr3_aa: CASSLAIWLAGGNNEQFF

clone_size: once
j_call: TRBJ1-1
v_call: TRBV15
d_call: NA
cdr3_nt: TGTGCCACCAGCGCGACAGAACCGAACACTGAAGCTTTCTTT
cdr3_aa: CATSATEPNTEAFF

clone_size: NA
j_call: TRBJ2-7
v_call: TRBV5-4
d_call: TRBD2
cdr3_nt: TGTGCCAGCAGCTCGGGGGGGGACTCTAGCGGGAGGAGACACGAGCAGTACTTC
cdr3_aa: CASSSGGDSSGRRHEQYF

clone_size: NA
j_call: TRBJ2-1
v_call: TRBV5-1
d_call: NA
cdr3_nt: TGCGCCAGCAGCTTGGATGAGGTCCCAAACGAGCAGTTCTTC
cdr3_aa: CASSLDEVPNEQFF

clone_size: NA
j_call: TRBJ1-5
v_call: TRBV27
d_call: TRBD1
cdr3_nt: TGTGCCACAAAGGGACAGACCAATCAGCCCCAGCATTTT
cdr3_aa: CATKGQTNQPQHF

clone_size: NA
j_call: TRBJ2-3
v_call: TRBV19
d_call: TRBD2
cdr3_nt: TGTGCCAGTAGGGAGGGGCGGGGGGGCACAGATACGCAGTATTTT
cdr3_aa: CASREGRGGTDTQYF

clone_size: NA
j_call: TRBJ2-1
v_call: TRBV25-1
d_call: TRBD2
cdr3_nt: TGTGCCAGCAGTGAATATGGGGCTGCGGGAGGTACCTACAATGAGCAGTTCTTC
cdr3_aa: CASSEYGAAGGTYNEQFF

clone_size: NA
j_call: TRBJ2-7
v_call: TRBV5-4
d_call: TRBD2
cdr3_nt: TGTGCCAGCAGCAATACTAGCGGGAGCCCCTACGAGCAGTACTTC
cdr3_aa: CASSNTSGSPYEQYF

clone_size: NA
j_call: TRBJ2-7
v_call: TRBV12-2
d_call: NA
cdr3_nt: TGTGCAAGTCGCTTGGTGGGAGCTAACGAGCAGTACTTC
cdr3_aa: CASRLVGANEQYF